This TCR beta chain was retrieved from a study of cytotoxic CD8 clonotypes in ibrutinib-treated CLL. Study-wide results and limits: Starting clonality was above that of age-matched healthy donors and tracked circulating CD8+ T-cell counts. Progressing and sustained-remission patients had different sampling times.

Extraction of approximately 2 micrograms of genomic DNA from cryopreserved PBMCs supplied material for TCR beta libraries. In the case of this clone: Its antigen is undetermined.

TCRdb's table, derived via immunoSEQ multiplex PCR, lists solely in-frame clones and lacks some. The sample includes 110,000 to 150,000 clones, 60% to 80% of them seen just once. This receptor was identified in a human donor with chronic lymphocytic leukemia. The starting material was PBMCs, obtained after 12 months of ibrutinib treatment.

CDR3 amino acids: CATSRGWGQSSYEQYF. In DNA form, the CDR3 reads TGTGCCACCAGCAGGGGTTGGGGACAGAGCTCCTACGAGCAGTACTTC. This chain connects TRBV15 to TRBJ2-7; 7 nucleotides match TRBD1. This CDR3 is 16 amino acids long. The V gene's germline CDR1 is LNHNV and CDR2 YYDKDF (reference sequence). Germline trimming cut 3 bases from V and 0 bases from J; bases unmatched to any gene: 8.